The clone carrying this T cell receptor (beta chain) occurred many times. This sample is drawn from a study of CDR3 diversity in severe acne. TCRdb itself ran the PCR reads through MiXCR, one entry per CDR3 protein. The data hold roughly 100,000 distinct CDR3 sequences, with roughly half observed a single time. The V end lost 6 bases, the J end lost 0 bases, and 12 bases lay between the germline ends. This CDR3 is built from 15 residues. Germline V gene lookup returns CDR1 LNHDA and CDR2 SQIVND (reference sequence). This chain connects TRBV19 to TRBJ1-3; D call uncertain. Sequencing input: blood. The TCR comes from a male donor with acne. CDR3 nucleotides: TGTGCCAGTAGGAAATGGCGGTACTCTGGAAACACCATATATTTT. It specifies CASRKWRYSGNTIYF.